This T cell receptor (beta chain) stems from a study of CD8+CD57+ T cells in acquired aplastic anemia. Study observations and caveats: A significant difference in CD8+ Simpson's diversity between patients and controls was not found. Some 31 sequences, all CD8+ CDR3, were shared between patients and controls.

Patients sequenced had flow cytometry evidence of CD8+CD57+ cell expansion. Worth noting for this clonotype: Its cognate antigen is unknown.

V lost 5 bases and J lost 9, with 17 bases in between. CDR3 size: 14 residues. Germline CDR1 reads WNHNN; CDR2 reads SYGVQD (reference sequence). Template material for TCR beta VDJ and CDR3 profiling consisted of genomic DNA. One entry per CDR3 protein results from TCRdb running MiXCR on the reads. The sample carries 190,000 or so distinct CDR3 sequences, around 48% recorded once. The source material was sorted CD4+, CD8+, or CD8+CD57+ T cells (not recorded which) from PBMCs. The sequence was obtained from a human donor with aplastic anemia. The chain has TRBV10-1 and TRBJ2-1; possibly TRBD1 or TRBD2 for D (5 bases each). The CDR3 DNA follows: TGCGCCAGCAGTAAAGGGACCCTCTTCGGTGAGCAGTTCTTC. This encodes CASSKGTLFGEQFF.